This T cell receptor (beta chain) is drawn from a study of CD8+ T cells in alopecia areata. Across the whole study: Tofacitinib administration persisted for 6 to 18 months, succeeded by 6 months off drug. Whole-study results and caveats: Lesional scalp displayed greater clonality than normal scalp, most notably in alopecia totalis/universalis.

This clone occurred once. Its antigen is as yet unknown. Regarding treatment: oral pan-JAK inhibitor, 5-10 mg twice daily. The germline gives CDR1 SEHNR, CDR2 FQNEAQ (reference sequence). The trim removed 5 bases at V and 0 bases at J, leaving 8 bases unmatched. The CDR3 loop spans 16 amino acids. Extraction of RNA preceded its reverse transcription into cDNA, which served as the sequencing template. TCRdb's table, derived via immunoSEQ multiplex PCR, lists solely in-frame clones and lacks some. This table has nearly 95,000 clones, 60% to 80% appearing once. The sample was CD8+ T cells sorted from blood, taken around week 44, from a patient treated with tofacitinib. The rearrangement links TRBV7-9 to TRBJ1-1; 8 positions agree with TRBD1. The clonotype was recovered from a human donor with alopecia areata. The CDR3 bases are TGTGCCAGCAGCACCACCCACAGGGGGTTGAACACTGAAGCTTTCTTT. This codes for CASSTTHRGLNTEAFF. Full variable domain (missing parts from reference TRBV7-9 and TRBJ1-1): DTGVSQNPRHKITKRGQNVTFRCDPISEHNRLYWYRQTLGQGPEFLTYFQNEAQLEKSRLLSDRFSAERPKGSFSTLEIQRTEQGDSAMYLCASSTTHRGLNTEAFFGQGTRLTVV.